This passage covers 26 T cell receptor beta chains from one sample sequenced in a study of cytomegalovirus exposure and HLA in healthy donors. Profiling relied on immunoSEQ multiplex PCR, and the TCRdb table lists in-frame clones only, not all of them. This repertoire shows about 130,000 clones, more than 70% found once; its top ten account for approximately 1.5%. Sequenced input: PBMCs. Receptors originate from a man aged 30-40 years in good health and CMV-seronegative.

Here the CDR3 DNA reads TGTGCCAGCAGCTTAGTGTATAACACTGAAGCTTTCTTT. It yields the protein CASSLVYNTEAFF. The rearrangement uses TRBV7-2 and TRBJ1-1; D gene uncertain. Trimming left V 1 base short and J 2 bases short, with 5 bases between. This CDR3 has 13 amino acids. Germline values: CDR1 SGHTA, CDR2 FQGNSA.

The chain has TRBV6-6 and TRBJ2-7; D is undetermined. The length of the CDR3 is 14 residues. V was clipped by 0 bases and J by 3 bases, with 9 bases between them. CDR1 MNHNY and CDR2 SVGAGI come from the germline V gene (reference sequence). The DNA of the CDR3 is TGTGCCAGCAGTTACTCGAACGGTTACTACGAGCAGTACTTC. It yields the protein CASSYSNGYYEQYF.

The chain has TRBV18 and TRBJ1-4; 8 bases fit TRBD1. Germline-derived CDR1 and CDR2 are KGHSH and LQKENI. Losses at the gene ends were 4 bases for V and 5 bases for J; bases not matched to a gene: 6. The length of the CDR3 is 15 residues. The CDR3 DNA reads as TGTGCCAGCTCACTGGACAGGGCGGTGAATGAAAAACTGTTTTTT. This translates into CASSLDRAVNEKLFF.

This chain connects TRBV5-1 to TRBJ2-7; TRBD1 matches at 8 bases. From germline, CDR1 is SGHRS and CDR2 YFSETQ. The CDR3 length is 15 residues. The V and J ends lost 0 bases and 5 bases, in that order; junction bases with no gene match: 7. CDR3 protein: CASSLAGGRLHEQYF. The CDR3 nucleotides read TGCGCCAGCAGCTTGGCAGGGGGCAGATTGCACGAGCAGTACTTC.

The gene calls are TRBV19 and TRBJ2-5; TRBD2 matches 13 bases. This CDR3 contains 17 residues. V gave up 7 bases and J gave up 4 bases; unmatched junction bases: 12. Germline V gene lookup returns CDR1 LNHDA and CDR2 SQIVND (reference sequence). The DNA of the CDR3 is TGTGCCAGTACTCTGACTAGCGGGAGGCCCGGGTTAGAGACCCAGTACTTC. This encodes CASTLTSGRPGLETQYF.

This chain links TRBV29-1 with TRBJ2-7; D is uncertain. Germline V gene sequence: CDR1 SQVTM, CDR2 ANQGSEA. This CDR3 is built from 13 residues. V lost 3 bases to trimming and J lost 2 bases, with 11 bases between them. The DNA of the CDR3 is TGCAGCGTTGATGTCGGCGGAACCTACGAGCAGTACTTC. Amino acids: CSVDVGGTYEQYF.

The V gene is TRBV7-3, the J gene TRBJ2-3, with D hard to call. Germline V CDR1 and CDR2: SGHTA, FQGTGA. The V and J ends lost 4 bases and 6 bases respectively, with 8 bases between them. The CDR3 extends over 12 amino acids. Here the CDR3 reads CASSSPPDTQYF. Here the CDR3 DNA reads TGTGCCAGCAGCTCCCCTCCGGATACGCAGTATTTT.

V gene TRBV30 combines with J gene TRBJ1-2; D is unresolved. V lost 3 bases, J lost 3 bases, and 11 bases lay in between. This CDR3 is 13 amino acids long. Germline V lookup: CDR1 GTSNPN, CDR2 SVGIG (reference sequence). The CDR3 loop reads CAWSGLGDYGYTF. CDR3 nucleotide sequence: TGTGCCTGGAGCGGGCTCGGGGACTATGGCTACACCTTC.

This clone was seen a single time. The V and J genes are TRBV6-1 and TRBJ2-3, with 10 bases matching TRBD2. The germline gives CDR1 MNHNS, CDR2 SASEGT. Trimming removed 5 bases from V and 0 bases from J; junction bases left unmatched: 2. This CDR3 has 15 residues. Written as DNA, the CDR3 is TGTGCCAGCAGTTTACTAGCGGGGAGCACAGATACGCAGTATTTT. Translated, it gives CASSLLAGSTDTQYF.

The chain carries TRBV19 and TRBJ2-1, with 12 bases identical to TRBD2. This CDR3 has 15 amino acids. Unmatched junction bases numbered 8, after V lost 1 base and J lost 13 bases. Germline V gives CDR1 LNHDA, CDR2 SQIVND (reference sequence). The CDR3 DNA reads as TGTGCCAGTAGTATAGTCCTAGCGGGAGGGCCGGCCCAGTTCTTC. Protein product: CASSIVLAGGPAQFF.

The rearrangement uses TRBV9 and TRBJ1-2; D gene ambiguous. The CDR3 extends over 17 amino acids. Deletions cut 1 base from V and 8 bases from J, with 24 bases between. Germline CDR1 SGDLS, CDR2 YYNGEE. The CDR3 loop is CASSVTQKETRAGGYTF. CDR3 DNA sequence: TGTGCCAGCAGCGTAACCCAAAAGGAGACACGGGCGGGCGGCTACACCTTC.

This clone was seen once. This chain links TRBV2 with TRBJ1-5; 7 bases fit TRBD1. The germline CDR1 and CDR2 sequences are SNHLY and FYNNEI. CDR3 length: 16 amino acids. V shed 7 bases, J shed 2 bases, and the junction held 11 bases outside the gene matches. This CDR3 is CASNPRGLGGNQPQHF. DNA of the CDR3: TGTGCCAGCAACCCAAGGGGGCTTGGGGGCAATCAGCCCCAGCATTTT.

The gene calls are TRBV6-1 and TRBJ1-2; D remains unclear. This CDR3 has 16 residues. The V and J ends lost 1 base and 4 bases respectively, with 16 bases between them. Germline CDR1 reads MNHNS; CDR2 reads SASEGT. In DNA, the CDR3 is TGTGCCAGCAGTGAAGTCACCGGAGGACTACCCTATGGCTACACCTTC. This sequence encodes CASSEVTGGLPYGYTF.

The chain carries TRBV2 and TRBJ1-1; 10 bases match TRBD1. This CDR3 is built from 14 residues. Germline trimming cut 7 bases from V and 8 bases from J; bases unmatched to any gene: 10. Germline V gene lookup returns CDR1 SNHLY and CDR2 FYNNEI. CDR3 sequence (DNA): TGTGCCAGCATTTGGACAGGGGGAATGGTGGAAGCTTTCTTT. It specifies CASIWTGGMVEAFF.

V usage is TRBV2 and J usage is TRBJ2-7, with D possibly TRBD2 on 7 matching bases. From germline, CDR1 is SNHLY and CDR2 FYNNEI. Trimming cost V 8 bases and J 6 bases, with 26 bases left between them. The CDR3 totals 16 residues. CDR3 sequence reads: CASLQDTGGLKSEQYF. CDR3 sequence (DNA): TGTGCCAGCCTTCAAGATACCGGGGGGCTTAAGTCCGAGCAGTACTTC. Based on the CDR3 plus reference TRBV2 and TRBJ2-7, the full variable domain is EPEVTQTPSHQVTQMGQEVILRCVPISNHLYFYWYRQILGQKVEFLVSFYNNEISEKSEIFDDQFSVERPDGSNFTLKIRSTKLEDSAMYFCASLQDTGGLKSEQYFGPGTRLTVT.

This chain joins TRBV28 and TRBJ2-3; 14 bases align to TRBD2. Germline CDR1 MDHEN, CDR2 SYDVKM. The V gene end was trimmed by 6 bases and the J gene end by 3 bases; junction bases not matched to a gene: 11. CDR3 length: 18 residues. CDR3 in amino acids: CASSSPGLAGVETDTQYF. In DNA form, the CDR3 reads TGTGCCAGCAGCTCGCCGGGACTAGCGGGAGTAGAGACAGATACGCAGTATTTT.

The J gene is TRBJ1-3, the V gene TRBV18; D may be TRBD1 (6 bases). The ends were cut back, 4 bases at V and 2 bases at J, with 18 bases in the middle. The length of the CDR3 is 17 residues. The germline V gene has CDR1 KGHSH and CDR2 LQKENI. The CDR3 bases are TGTGCCAGCTCACGTGAGTTCGTTAGGACAGCTGGAAACACCATATATTTT. It encodes CASSREFVRTAGNTIYF.

This chain connects TRBV4-1 to TRBJ2-2; D remains unclear. The CDR3 has 14 residues. The V end was cut by 3 bases, the J end by 2 bases, with 7 bases between. Germline loops: CDR1 MGHRA, CDR2 YSYEKL. The CDR3 region is CASSHIINTGELFF. In DNA, the CDR3 is TGCGCCAGCAGCCATATAATCAACACCGGGGAGCTGTTTTTT.

The chain uses TRBV6-5 and TRBJ1-2; 7 bases line up with TRBD1. The V gene's germline CDR1 is MNHEY and CDR2 SVGAGI. The CDR3 extends over 14 amino acids. The V gene end was trimmed by 6 bases and the J gene end by 6 bases; junction bases not matched to a gene: 10. DNA for the CDR3: TGTGCCAGCAGCCAAATCCAGGGGGTGGATGGCTACACCTTC. Its translation is CASSQIQGVDGYTF.

The rearrangement uses TRBV7-9 and TRBJ2-1; TRBD2 matches at 9 bases. The V segment lost 5 bases and the J segment 4 bases; nucleotides outside the gene matches: 6. The CDR3 runs 15 residues. CDR1 is SEHNR, CDR2 FQNEAQ, per germline (reference sequence). The CDR3 nucleotides read TGTGCCAGCAGCCCCCGACTAGCGGATTACAATGAGCAGTTCTTC. Residues: CASSPRLADYNEQFF.

The rearrangement uses TRBV25-1 and TRBJ2-7; D is ambiguous. The V gene lost 6 bases and the J gene lost 6 bases, with 12 bases spanning the gap. The CDR3 has 12 residues. Germline V gives CDR1 MGHDK, CDR2 SYGVNS. The CDR3 DNA sequence: TGTGCCAGCAGACCCTCTACGGGCGAGCAGTACTTC. This gives the protein CASRPSTGEQYF.

This clone showed up just once. The V gene is TRBV6-1, the J gene TRBJ1-2, with TRBD1 identical over 9 bases. CDR3 size: 15 residues. Germline lookup yields CDR1 MNHNS and CDR2 SASEGT. J gave up 7 bases and V 3 bases, and 9 bases lay outside the gene matches. The CDR3, as DNA: TGTGCCAGCAGTGAGTCCCAACAGGGGGCCGGTGGCTACACCTTC. This gives the protein CASSESQQGAGGYTF.

The table lists this clone with a count of one. This rearrangement joins TRBV19 to TRBJ2-1, with 8 bases aligning to TRBD1. Germline trimming cut 6 bases from V and 6 bases from J; bases unmatched to any gene: 10. CDR3 length: 15 residues. Germline CDR1 LNHDA, CDR2 SQIVND (reference sequence). The CDR3 DNA reads as TGTGCCAGTAGCCCCAGGACAGGGCGGGTCAATGAGCAGTTCTTC. It is translated as CASSPRTGRVNEQFF.

This chain links TRBV13 with TRBJ2-3; D might be TRBD1 (6 bases). Trimming cost V 5 bases and J 6 bases, with 27 bases left between them. This CDR3 contains 18 residues. CDR1 and CDR2 (germline): PRHDT, FYEKMQ (reference sequence). The CDR3 DNA reads as TGTGCCAGCAGCCCCGGGGACCAGAATTCCCTAAGGGGGGATACGCAGTATTTT. Its protein product is CASSPGDQNSLRGDTQYF.

The chain carries TRBV5-6 and TRBJ2-3, with D possibly being TRBD1 (5 bases). V dropped 4 bases and J dropped 1 base, with 7 bases sitting between them. Germline V gives CDR1 SGHDT, CDR2 YYEEEE. CDR3 size: 13 residues. For the CDR3, the DNA is TGTGCCAGCAGCGCGACAGGCACAGATACGCAGTATTTT. Residues: CASSATGTDTQYF.

The chain has TRBV7-9 and TRBJ1-2, with 7 bases aligning to TRBD1. The CDR3 contains 14 residues. CDR1 is SEHNR and CDR2 is FQNEAQ in the germline V gene (reference sequence). Trimming removed 5 bases from V and 8 bases from J; junction bases left unmatched: 11. The CDR3 DNA sequence: TGTGCCAGCAGCCCCGCCTTGACAGGGCACGGCTACACCTTC. Residues: CASSPALTGHGYTF.